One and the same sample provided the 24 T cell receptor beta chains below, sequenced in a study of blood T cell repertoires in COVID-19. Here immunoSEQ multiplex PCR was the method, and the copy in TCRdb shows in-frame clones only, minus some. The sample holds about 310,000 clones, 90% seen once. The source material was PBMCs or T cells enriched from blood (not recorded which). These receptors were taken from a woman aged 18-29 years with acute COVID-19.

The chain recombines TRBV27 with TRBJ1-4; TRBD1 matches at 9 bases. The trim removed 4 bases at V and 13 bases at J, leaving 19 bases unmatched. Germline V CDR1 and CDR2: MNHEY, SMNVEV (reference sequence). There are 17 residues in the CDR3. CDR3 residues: CASSSQIGGQGSSGLFF. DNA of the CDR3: TGTGCCAGCAGTTCTCAAATAGGGGGACAGGGATCTTCCGGACTGTTTTTT.

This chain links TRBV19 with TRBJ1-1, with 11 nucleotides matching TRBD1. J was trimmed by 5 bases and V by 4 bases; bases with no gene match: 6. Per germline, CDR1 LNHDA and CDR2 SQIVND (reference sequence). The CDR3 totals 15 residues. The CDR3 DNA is TGTGCCAGTAGTAACTCCGGGACAGGGGGAACTGAAGCTTTCTTT. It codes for CASSNSGTGGTEAFF.

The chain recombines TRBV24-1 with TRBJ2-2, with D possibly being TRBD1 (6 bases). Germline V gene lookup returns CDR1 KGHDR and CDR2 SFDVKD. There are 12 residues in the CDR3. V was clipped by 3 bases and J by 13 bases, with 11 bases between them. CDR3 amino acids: CATSDHQGLLFF. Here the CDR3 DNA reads TGTGCCACCAGTGATCACCAGGGGCTGCTGTTTTTT.

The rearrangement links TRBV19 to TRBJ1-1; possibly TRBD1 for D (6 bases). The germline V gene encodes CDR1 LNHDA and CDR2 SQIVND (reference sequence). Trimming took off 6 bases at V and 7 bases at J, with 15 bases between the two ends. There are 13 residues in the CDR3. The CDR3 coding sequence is TGTGCCAGTAGCCTCGGGGGGCACTTTGAAGCTTTCTTT. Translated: CASSLGGHFEAFF.

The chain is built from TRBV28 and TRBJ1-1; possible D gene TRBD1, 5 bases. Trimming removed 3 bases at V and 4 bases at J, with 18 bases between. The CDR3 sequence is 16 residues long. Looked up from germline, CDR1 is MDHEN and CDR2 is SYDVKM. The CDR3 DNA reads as TGTGCCAGCAGTTTTAGAGGCGCAGGGCGGACCACTGAAGCTTTCTTT. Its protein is CASSFRGAGRTTEAFF.

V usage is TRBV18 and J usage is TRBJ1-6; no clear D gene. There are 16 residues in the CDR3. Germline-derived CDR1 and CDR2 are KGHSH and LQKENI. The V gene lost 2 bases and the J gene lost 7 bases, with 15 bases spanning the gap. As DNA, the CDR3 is TGTGCCAGCTCACCATCGGGGATTGTAGGGAATTCACCCCTCCACTTT. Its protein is CASSPSGIVGNSPLHF.

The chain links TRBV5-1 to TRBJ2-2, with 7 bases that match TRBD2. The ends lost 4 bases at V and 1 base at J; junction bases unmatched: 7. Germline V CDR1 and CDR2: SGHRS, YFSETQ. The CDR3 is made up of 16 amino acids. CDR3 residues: CASSILGRGNTGELFF. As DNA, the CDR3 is TGCGCCAGCAGCATCCTGGGGAGGGGGAACACCGGGGAGCTGTTTTTT.

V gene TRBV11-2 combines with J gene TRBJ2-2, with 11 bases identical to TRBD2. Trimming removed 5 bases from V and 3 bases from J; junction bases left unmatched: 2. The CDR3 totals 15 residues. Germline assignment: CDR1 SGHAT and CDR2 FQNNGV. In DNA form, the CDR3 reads TGTGCCAGCAGCGGACTAGCGGGTTACACCGGGGAGCTGTTTTTT. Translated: CASSGLAGYTGELFF.

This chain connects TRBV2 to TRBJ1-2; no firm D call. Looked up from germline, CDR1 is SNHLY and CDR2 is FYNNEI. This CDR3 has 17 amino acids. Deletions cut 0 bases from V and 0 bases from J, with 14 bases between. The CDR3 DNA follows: TGTGCCAGCAGTGAAGCGCGTAATCGAGCCGCTAACTATGGCTACACCTTC. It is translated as CASSEARNRAANYGYTF.

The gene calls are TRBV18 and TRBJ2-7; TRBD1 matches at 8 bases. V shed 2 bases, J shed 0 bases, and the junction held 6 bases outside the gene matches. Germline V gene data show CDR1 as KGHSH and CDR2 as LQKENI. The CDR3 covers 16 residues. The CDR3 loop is CASSPSDRAYSYEQYF. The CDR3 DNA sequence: TGTGCCAGCTCACCATCGGACAGGGCTTACTCCTACGAGCAGTACTTC.

The CDR3 nucleotides are TGTGCCAGCAGATTGGGGGCTGGCTACACCTTC. Encoded protein: CASRLGAGYTF. The chain is built from TRBV27 and TRBJ1-2, with a weak D call TRBD1 (6 bases). Germline V gives CDR1 MNHEY, CDR2 SMNVEV (reference sequence). The ends were cut back, 6 bases at V and 7 bases at J, with 9 bases in the middle. The CDR3 is 11 amino acids.

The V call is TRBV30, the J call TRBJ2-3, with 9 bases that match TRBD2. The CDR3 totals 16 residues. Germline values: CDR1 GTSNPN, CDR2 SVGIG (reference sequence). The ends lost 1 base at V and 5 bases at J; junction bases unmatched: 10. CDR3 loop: CAWSAGLAKLGDTQYF. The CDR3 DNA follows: TGTGCCTGGAGTGCCGGACTAGCGAAGTTGGGAGATACGCAGTATTTT. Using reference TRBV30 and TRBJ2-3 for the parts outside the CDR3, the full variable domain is SQTIHQWPATLVQPVGSPLSLECTVEGTSNPNLYWYRQAAGRGLQLLFYSVGIGQISSEVPQNLSASRPQDRQFILSSKKLLLSDSGFYLCAWSAGLAKLGDTQYFGPGTRLTVL.

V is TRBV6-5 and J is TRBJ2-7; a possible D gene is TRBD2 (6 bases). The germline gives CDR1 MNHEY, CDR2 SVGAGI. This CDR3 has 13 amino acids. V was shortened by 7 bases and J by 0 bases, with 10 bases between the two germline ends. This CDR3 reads CASKPRDSYEQYF. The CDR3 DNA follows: TGTGCCAGCAAACCGCGGGACTCCTACGAGCAGTACTTC.

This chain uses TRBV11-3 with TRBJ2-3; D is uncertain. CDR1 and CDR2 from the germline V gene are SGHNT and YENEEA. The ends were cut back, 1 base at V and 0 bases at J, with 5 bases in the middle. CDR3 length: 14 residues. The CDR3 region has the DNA TGTGCCAGCAGCTTAGCGCAGAGCACAGATACGCAGTATTTT. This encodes CASSLAQSTDTQYF.

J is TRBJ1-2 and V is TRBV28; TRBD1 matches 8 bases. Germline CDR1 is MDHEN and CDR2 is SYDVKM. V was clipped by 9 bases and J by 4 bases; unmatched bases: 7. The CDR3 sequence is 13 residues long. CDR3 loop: CASNTDRVYGYTF. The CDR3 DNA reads TGTGCCAGTAACACGGACAGGGTCTATGGCTACACCTTC.

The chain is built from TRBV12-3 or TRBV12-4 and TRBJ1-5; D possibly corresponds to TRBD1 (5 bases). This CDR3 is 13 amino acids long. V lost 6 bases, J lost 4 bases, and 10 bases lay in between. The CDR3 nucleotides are TGTGCCAGCAGCCCTGACAGAAATCAGCCCCAGCATTTT. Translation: CASSPDRNQPQHF.

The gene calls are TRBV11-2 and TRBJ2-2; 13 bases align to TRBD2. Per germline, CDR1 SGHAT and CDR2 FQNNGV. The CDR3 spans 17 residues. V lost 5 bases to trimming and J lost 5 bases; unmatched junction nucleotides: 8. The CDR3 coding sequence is TGTGCCAGCAGCATAGGACTAGCGGGAGTCTTAACCGGGGAGCTGTTTTTT. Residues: CASSIGLAGVLTGELFF.

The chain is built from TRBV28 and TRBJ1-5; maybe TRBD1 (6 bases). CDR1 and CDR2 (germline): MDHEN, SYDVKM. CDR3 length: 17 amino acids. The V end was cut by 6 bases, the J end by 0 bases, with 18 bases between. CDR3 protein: CASRGSGQSYSNQPQHF. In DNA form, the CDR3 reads TGTGCCAGCAGGGGGTCTGGACAGTCATATAGCAATCAGCCCCAGCATTTT. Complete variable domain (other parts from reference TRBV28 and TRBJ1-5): DVKVTQSSRYLVKRTGEKVFLECVQDMDHENMFWYRQDPGLGLRLIYFSYDVKMKEKGDIPEGYSVSREKKERFSLILESASTNQTSMYLCASRGSGQSYSNQPQHFGDGTRLSIL.

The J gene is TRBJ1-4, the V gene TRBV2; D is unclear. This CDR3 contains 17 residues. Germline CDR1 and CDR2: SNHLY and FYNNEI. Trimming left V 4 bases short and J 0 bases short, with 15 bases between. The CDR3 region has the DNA TGTGCCAGCAGTGGGTTAGAAGCCCTTGCAACTAATGAAAAACTGTTTTTT. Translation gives CASSGLEALATNEKLFF.

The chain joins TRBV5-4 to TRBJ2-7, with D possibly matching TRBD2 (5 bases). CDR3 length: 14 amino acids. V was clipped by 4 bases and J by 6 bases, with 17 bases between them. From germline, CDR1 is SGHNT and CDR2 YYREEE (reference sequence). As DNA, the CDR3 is TGTGCCAGCAGCGATCGTGGAGGACCGCGCGAGCAGTACTTC. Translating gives CASSDRGGPREQYF.

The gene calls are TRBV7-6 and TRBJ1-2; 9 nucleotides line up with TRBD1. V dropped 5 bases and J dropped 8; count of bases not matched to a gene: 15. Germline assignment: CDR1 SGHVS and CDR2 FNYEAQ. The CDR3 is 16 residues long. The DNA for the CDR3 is TGTGCCAGCAGCCCTAGTCGGGGACAGGGAGTAAGGGGCTACACCTTC. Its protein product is CASSPSRGQGVRGYTF.

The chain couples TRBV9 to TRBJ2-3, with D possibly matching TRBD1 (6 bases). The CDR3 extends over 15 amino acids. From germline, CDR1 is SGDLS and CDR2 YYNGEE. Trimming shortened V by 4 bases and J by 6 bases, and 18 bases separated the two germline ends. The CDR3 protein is CASSPRQDNKDTQYF. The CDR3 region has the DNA TGTGCCAGCAGCCCTAGACAGGATAATAAGGATACGCAGTATTTT. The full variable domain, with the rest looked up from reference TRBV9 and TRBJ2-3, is DSGVTQTPKHLITATGQRVTLRCSPRSGDLSVYWYQQSLDQGLQFLIQYYNGEERAKGNILERFSAQQFPDLHSELNLSSLELGDSALYFCASSPRQDNKDTQYFGPGTRLTVL.

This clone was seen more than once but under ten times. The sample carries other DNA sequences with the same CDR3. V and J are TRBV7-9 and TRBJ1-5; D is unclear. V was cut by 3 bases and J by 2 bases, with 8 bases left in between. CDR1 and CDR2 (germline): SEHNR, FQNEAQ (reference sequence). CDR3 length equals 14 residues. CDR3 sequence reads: CASSFPGGNQPQHF. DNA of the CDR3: TGTGCCAGCAGCTTCCCCGGAGGCAATCAGCCCCAGCATTTT.

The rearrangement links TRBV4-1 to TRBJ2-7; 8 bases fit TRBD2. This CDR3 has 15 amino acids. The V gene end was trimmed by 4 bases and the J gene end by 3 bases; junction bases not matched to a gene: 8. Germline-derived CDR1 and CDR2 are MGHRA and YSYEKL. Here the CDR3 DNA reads TGCGCCAGCAGCCTTTCGACTAGCGCTCTCTACGAGCAGTACTTC. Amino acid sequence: CASSLSTSALYEQYF.